This is a list of T cell receptor beta chains from one sample in a study of blood T cell repertoires in COVID-19. Here immunoSEQ multiplex PCR was the method, and the copy in TCRdb shows in-frame clones only, minus some. The table lists over 200,000 clones, about 94% of them singletons. Material: peripheral blood. The receptors come from a man aged 55 to 70 with COVID-19, enrolled during active disease. CDR3s include the opening cysteine and the closing phenylalanine or tryptophan. The D gene is left open where the match is weak. Some rows mark clone size as missing; the rest say once, few, many or name a class of expanded clone.

d_gene: TRBD2
abundance: NA
j_gene: TRBJ2-3
v_gene: TRBV10-3
CDR3aa: CASREAGGLFDTQYF
CDR3nt: TGTGCCTCCAGAGAAGCGGGAGGGCTTTTTGATACGCAGTATTTT

d_gene: NA
abundance: NA
j_gene: TRBJ1-1
v_gene: TRBV5-5
CDR3aa: CASSLAYGRAVTEAFF
CDR3nt: TGTGCCAGCAGCTTGGCCTACGGCAGGGCTGTCACTGAAGCTTTCTTT

d_gene: TRBD1
abundance: NA
j_gene: TRBJ2-7
v_gene: TRBV28
CDR3aa: CASVSGQSIYEQYF
CDR3nt: TGTGCCAGCGTATCGGGACAGTCTATCTACGAGCAGTACTTC

d_gene: TRBD2
abundance: NA
j_gene: TRBJ2-2
v_gene: TRBV18
CDR3aa: CASSPTSGRAGELFF
CDR3nt: TGTGCCAGCTCACCGACTAGCGGGAGGGCCGGGGAGCTGTTTTTT

d_gene: TRBD1
abundance: NA
j_gene: TRBJ1-5
v_gene: TRBV9
CDR3aa: CASSAGTGSNQPQHF
CDR3nt: TGTGCCAGCAGCGCCGGGACAGGGAGTAATCAGCCCCAGCATTTT

d_gene: NA
abundance: many
j_gene: TRBJ1-1
v_gene: TRBV9
CDR3aa: CASSVVPGTEAFF
CDR3nt: TGTGCCAGCAGCGTAGTCCCAGGCACTGAAGCTTTCTTT

d_gene: NA
abundance: few
j_gene: TRBJ1-2
v_gene: TRBV29-1
CDR3aa: CSVGTSLYGYTF
CDR3nt: TGCAGCGTTGGGACATCTCTCTATGGCTACACCTTC

d_gene: NA
abundance: NA
j_gene: TRBJ2-1
v_gene: TRBV27
CDR3aa: CASSLGDWDLNEQFF
CDR3nt: TGTGCCAGCAGTTTGGGGGATTGGGACTTAAATGAGCAGTTCTTC

d_gene: TRBD1
abundance: NA
j_gene: TRBJ1-1
v_gene: TRBV6-5
CDR3aa: CASSYRGGASTEAFF
CDR3nt: TGTGCCAGCAGTTACAGAGGGGGCGCGAGCACTGAAGCTTTCTTT

d_gene: TRBD2
abundance: once
j_gene: TRBJ2-7
v_gene: TRBV3-1/TRBV3-2
CDR3aa: CASSLSGGAYEQYF
CDR3nt: TGTGCCAGCAGCCTGAGCGGGGGGGCCTACGAGCAGTACTTC

d_gene: NA
abundance: NA
j_gene: TRBJ1-1
v_gene: TRBV9
CDR3aa: CASSVGGSNTEAFF
CDR3nt: TGTGCCAGCAGCGTAGGAGGGTCGAACACTGAAGCTTTCTTT

d_gene: NA
abundance: NA
j_gene: TRBJ1-3
v_gene: TRBV5-1
CDR3aa: CASSFGQRNTIYF
CDR3nt: TGCGCCAGCAGCTTCGGACAGCGAAACACCATATATTTT

d_gene: NA
abundance: NA
j_gene: TRBJ1-3
v_gene: TRBV6-1
CDR3aa: CASSELAETGNTIYF
CDR3nt: TGTGCCAGCAGTGAACTGGCAGAAACTGGAAACACCATATATTTT

d_gene: TRBD1
abundance: NA
j_gene: TRBJ2-7
v_gene: TRBV6-5
CDR3aa: CASSSTTGGEQYF
CDR3nt: TGTGCCAGCAGTTCTACGACAGGGGGCGAGCAGTACTTC

d_gene: NA
abundance: NA
j_gene: TRBJ1-1
v_gene: TRBV6-5
CDR3aa: CASSPGWMNTEAFF
CDR3nt: TGTGCCAGCAGCCCGGGGTGGATGAACACTGAAGCTTTCTTT

d_gene: NA
abundance: NA
j_gene: TRBJ1-2
v_gene: TRBV4-1
CDR3aa: CASSQEARANYGYTF
CDR3nt: TGCGCCAGCAGCCAAGAAGCGCGGGCTAACTATGGCTACACCTTC

d_gene: NA
abundance: NA
j_gene: TRBJ1-1
v_gene: TRBV27
CDR3aa: CASSLSGRGTEAFF
CDR3nt: TGTGCCAGCAGCTTGTCCGGCCGGGGCACTGAAGCTTTCTTT

d_gene: NA
abundance: NA
j_gene: TRBJ2-4
v_gene: TRBV7-2
CDR3aa: CASSLGGAAKNIQYF
CDR3nt: TGTGCCAGCAGCTTGGGCGGGGCAGCCAAAAACATTCAGTACTTC

d_gene: TRBD2
abundance: NA
j_gene: TRBJ2-7
v_gene: TRBV18
CDR3aa: CASSPLAGYEQYF
CDR3nt: TGTGCCAGCTCACCACTAGCGGGGTACGAGCAGTACTTC

d_gene: NA
abundance: NA
j_gene: TRBJ1-5
v_gene: TRBV28
CDR3aa: CASSSYQPQHF
CDR3nt: TGTGCCAGCAGTTCGTATCAGCCCCAGCATTTT

d_gene: NA
abundance: NA
j_gene: TRBJ1-2
v_gene: TRBV5-1
CDR3aa: CASSFEGSIYGYTF
CDR3nt: TGCGCCAGCAGCTTTGAGGGTTCCATCTATGGCTACACCTTC

d_gene: NA
abundance: NA
j_gene: TRBJ1-3
v_gene: TRBV5-6
CDR3aa: CASRLQGIGNTIYF
CDR3nt: TGTGCCAGCAGGTTACAGGGTATAGGAAACACCATATATTTT

d_gene: NA
abundance: NA
j_gene: TRBJ2-2
v_gene: TRBV10-3
CDR3aa: CAISESEREYRELFF
CDR3nt: TGTGCCATCAGTGAGTCGGAGAGGGAGTACCGGGAGCTGTTTTTT

d_gene: TRBD2
abundance: NA
j_gene: TRBJ2-2
v_gene: TRBV14
CDR3aa: CASSHRLAGVTGELFF
CDR3nt: TGTGCCAGCAGCCACCGACTAGCGGGGGTAACCGGGGAGCTGTTTTTT

d_gene: TRBD2
abundance: NA
j_gene: TRBJ2-7
v_gene: TRBV19
CDR3aa: CASSIVRSGARPEQYF
CDR3nt: TGTGCCAGTAGTATAGTTCGAAGCGGGGCGCGCCCCGAGCAGTACTTC

d_gene: NA
abundance: NA
j_gene: TRBJ1-2
v_gene: TRBV6-5
CDR3aa: CASSYHRDGGYTF
CDR3nt: TGTGCCAGCAGTTACCACAGGGATGGAGGCTACACCTTC

d_gene: NA
abundance: NA
j_gene: TRBJ2-2
v_gene: TRBV27
CDR3aa: CASSSGANTGELFF
CDR3nt: TGTGCCAGCAGTTCCGGGGCGAACACCGGGGAGCTGTTTTTT

d_gene: NA
abundance: NA
j_gene: TRBJ1-2
v_gene: TRBV24-1
CDR3aa: CATSKGGFGYGYTF
CDR3nt: TGTGCCACCAGCAAGGGGGGGTTTGGCTATGGCTACACCTTC

d_gene: TRBD2
abundance: NA
j_gene: TRBJ2-3
v_gene: TRBV14
CDR3aa: CASSHIGGRTDTQYF
CDR3nt: TGTGCCAGCAGCCATATAGGCGGGAGAACAGATACGCAGTATTTT

d_gene: NA
abundance: NA
j_gene: TRBJ1-1
v_gene: TRBV18
CDR3aa: CASSPGRDTEAFF
CDR3nt: TGTGCCAGCTCACCAGGGAGGGACACTGAAGCTTTCTTT

d_gene: TRBD2
abundance: NA
j_gene: TRBJ2-1
v_gene: TRBV5-8
CDR3aa: CAGLGLAGVPNEQFF
CDR3nt: TGTGCAGGTTTGGGCCTAGCGGGGGTTCCGAATGAGCAGTTCTTC

d_gene: TRBD1
abundance: NA
j_gene: TRBJ1-4
v_gene: TRBV30
CDR3aa: CALTGGRPPNEKLFF
CDR3nt: TGTGCCCTGACAGGGGGCCGTCCACCTAATGAAAAACTGTTTTTT

d_gene: NA
abundance: NA
j_gene: TRBJ1-1
v_gene: TRBV3-1/TRBV3-2
CDR3aa: CASSSSSTNREAFF
CDR3nt: TGTGCCAGCAGCTCATCCTCGACAAATCGAGAAGCTTTCTTT

d_gene: TRBD1
abundance: NA
j_gene: TRBJ1-1
v_gene: TRBV15
CDR3aa: CATSRRDRGPEAFF
CDR3nt: TGTGCCACCAGCAGACGGGACAGGGGCCCTGAAGCTTTCTTT

d_gene: NA
abundance: NA
j_gene: TRBJ2-7
v_gene: TRBV4-2
CDR3aa: CASSQVGQNYEQYF
CDR3nt: TGTGCCAGCAGCCAAGTTGGCCAGAACTACGAGCAGTACTTC

d_gene: TRBD1
abundance: NA
j_gene: TRBJ1-3
v_gene: TRBV30
CDR3aa: CAWSEETGLSGNTIYF
CDR3nt: TGTGCCTGGAGTGAAGAGACAGGGCTTTCTGGAAACACCATATATTTT

d_gene: NA
abundance: NA
j_gene: TRBJ2-6
v_gene: TRBV6-6
CDR3aa: CASRPGANVLTF
CDR3nt: TGTGCCAGCAGGCCAGGCGCCAACGTCCTGACTTTC

d_gene: NA
abundance: NA
j_gene: TRBJ2-2
v_gene: TRBV9
CDR3aa: CASSARTNTGELFF
CDR3nt: TGTGCCAGCAGCGCCCGTACGAACACCGGGGAGCTGTTTTTT

d_gene: TRBD2
abundance: once
j_gene: TRBJ2-7
v_gene: TRBV27
CDR3aa: CASSLKLAGVYEQYF
CDR3nt: TGTGCCAGCAGTTTGAAACTAGCGGGAGTTTACGAGCAGTACTTC

d_gene: NA
abundance: NA
j_gene: TRBJ1-2
v_gene: TRBV7-9
CDR3aa: CASSLGGAGYGLGYGYTF
CDR3nt: TGTGCCAGCAGCTTAGGGGGGGCAGGGTACGGACTAGGGTATGGCTACACCTTC

d_gene: TRBD1
abundance: NA
j_gene: TRBJ2-7
v_gene: TRBV5-6
CDR3aa: CASSSFSGTDSYEQYF
CDR3nt: TGTGCCAGCAGCTCCTTCTCCGGGACAGACTCCTACGAGCAGTACTTC

d_gene: TRBD1
abundance: NA
j_gene: TRBJ2-4
v_gene: TRBV10-1
CDR3aa: CASEGQGHIAKNIQYF
CDR3nt: TGCGCCAGCGAAGGACAGGGACATATAGCCAAAAACATTCAGTACTTC